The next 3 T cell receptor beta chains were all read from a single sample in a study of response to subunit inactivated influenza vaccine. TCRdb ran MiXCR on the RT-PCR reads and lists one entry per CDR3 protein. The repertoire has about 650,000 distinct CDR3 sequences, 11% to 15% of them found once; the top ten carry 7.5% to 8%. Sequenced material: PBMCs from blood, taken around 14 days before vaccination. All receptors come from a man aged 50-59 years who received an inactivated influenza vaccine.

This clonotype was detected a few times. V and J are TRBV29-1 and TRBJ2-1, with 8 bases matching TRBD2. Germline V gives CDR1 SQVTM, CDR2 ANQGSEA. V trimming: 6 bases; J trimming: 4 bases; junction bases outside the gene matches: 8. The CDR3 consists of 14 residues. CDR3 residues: CSVTGAGGYNEQFF. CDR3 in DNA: TGCAGCGTCACGGGGGCGGGAGGTTACAATGAGCAGTTCTTC.

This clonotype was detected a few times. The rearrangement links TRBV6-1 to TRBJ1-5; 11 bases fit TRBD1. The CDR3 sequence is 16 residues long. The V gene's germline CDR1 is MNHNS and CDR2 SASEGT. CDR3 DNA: TGTGCTATCCGGGACAGGGGGTTTGGGGGCAATCAGCCCCAGCATTTT. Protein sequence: CAIRDRGFGGNQPQHF.

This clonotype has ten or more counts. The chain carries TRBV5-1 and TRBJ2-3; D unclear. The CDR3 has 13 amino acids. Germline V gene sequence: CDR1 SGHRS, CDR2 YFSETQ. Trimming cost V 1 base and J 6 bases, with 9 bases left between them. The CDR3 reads CASSLPLSDTQYF. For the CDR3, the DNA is TGCGCCAGCAGCTTGCCTCTTTCCGATACGCAGTATTTT.